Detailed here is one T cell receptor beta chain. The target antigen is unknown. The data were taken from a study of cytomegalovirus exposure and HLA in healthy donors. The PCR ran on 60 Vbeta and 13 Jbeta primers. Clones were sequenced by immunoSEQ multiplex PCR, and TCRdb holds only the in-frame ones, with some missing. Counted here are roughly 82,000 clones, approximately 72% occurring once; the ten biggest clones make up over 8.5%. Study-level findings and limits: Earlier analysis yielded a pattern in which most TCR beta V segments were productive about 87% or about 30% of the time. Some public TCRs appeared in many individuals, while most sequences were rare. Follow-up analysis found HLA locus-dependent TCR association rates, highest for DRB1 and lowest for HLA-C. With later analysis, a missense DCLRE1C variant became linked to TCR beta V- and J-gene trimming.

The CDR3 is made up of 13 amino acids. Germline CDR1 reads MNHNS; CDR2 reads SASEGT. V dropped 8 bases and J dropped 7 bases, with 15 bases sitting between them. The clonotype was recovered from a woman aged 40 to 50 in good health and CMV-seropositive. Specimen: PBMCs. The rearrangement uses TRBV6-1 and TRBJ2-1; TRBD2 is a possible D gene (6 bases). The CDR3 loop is CASESGGANEQFF. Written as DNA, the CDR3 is TGTGCCAGCGAATCTGGAGGGGCGAATGAGCAGTTCTTC.